This T cell receptor beta chain was captured by sequencing in a study of CD8+ T cells in alopecia areata. The CDR3 runs 16 residues. The V and J ends lost 1 base and 5 bases respectively, with 16 bases between them. The germline V gene encodes CDR1 SGHDT and CDR2 YYEEEE. Treatment defined: oral pan-JAK inhibitor, 5-10 mg twice daily. Isolated RNA was reverse transcribed into cDNA used as the sequencing template. Profiled with immunoSEQ multiplex PCR; TCRdb holds only in-frame clones, not every one. The sample holds 250,000 to 300,000 clones, more than 45% seen once. The J gene is TRBJ2-1, the V gene TRBV5-6, with a possible D match to TRBD2 (5 bases). The material was CD4+ T cells sorted from blood, obtained at week 24, from a patient treated with tofacitinib. The sequence was obtained from a human donor with alopecia areata. The CDR3 protein is CASSLYQASLNNEQFF. In DNA form, the CDR3 reads TGTGCCAGCAGCTTGTACCAGGCTAGCCTCAACAATGAGCAGTTCTTC.